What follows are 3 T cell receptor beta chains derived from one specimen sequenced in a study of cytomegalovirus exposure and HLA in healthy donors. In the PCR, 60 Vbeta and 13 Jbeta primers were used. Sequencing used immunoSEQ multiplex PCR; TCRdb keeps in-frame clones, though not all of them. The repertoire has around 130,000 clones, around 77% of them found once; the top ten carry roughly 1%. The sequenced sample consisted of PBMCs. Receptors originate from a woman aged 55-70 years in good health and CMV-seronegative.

The DNA for the CDR3 is TGTGCCAGCAGCCAACAACCGGGGAGCTCCTACAATGAGCAGTTCTTC. This translates into CASSQQPGSSYNEQFF. The rearrangement uses TRBV7-3 and TRBJ2-1, with TRBD2 as a possible D gene (5 bases). Germline loops: CDR1 SGHTA, CDR2 FQGTGA. Trimming removed 5 bases at V and 0 bases at J, with 14 bases between. The CDR3 covers 16 residues.

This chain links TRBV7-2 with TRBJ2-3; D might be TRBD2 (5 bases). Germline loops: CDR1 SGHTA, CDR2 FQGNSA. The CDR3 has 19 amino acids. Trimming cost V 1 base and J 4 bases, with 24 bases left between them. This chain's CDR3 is CASSLGNLGGGHAADTQYF. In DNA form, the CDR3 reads TGTGCCAGCAGCTTAGGGAACTTGGGCGGAGGCCACGCCGCAGATACGCAGTATTTT.

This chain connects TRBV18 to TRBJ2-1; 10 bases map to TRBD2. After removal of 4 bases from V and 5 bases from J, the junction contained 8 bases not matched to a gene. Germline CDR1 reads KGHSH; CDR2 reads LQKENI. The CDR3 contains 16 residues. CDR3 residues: CASSRAAGGLDNEQFF. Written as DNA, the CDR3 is TGTGCCAGCTCACGAGCAGCGGGAGGGCTAGACAATGAGCAGTTCTTC.